One sample yielded the 11 T cell receptor beta chains listed below, sequenced in a study of glioma-infiltrating T cells. The iRepertoire nested amplicon-rescue multiplex PCR amplified TCR alpha and beta CDR3s from RNA. TCRdb recomputed calls from the multiplex PCR reads with MiXCR, one row per CDR3 protein. The repertoire consists of 160,000 or so distinct CDR3 sequences, with around 40% occurring once and the leading ten covering 5.2%. Material for sequencing was glioma tissue, nonneoplastic brain tissue, or PBMCs (not recorded which). The source of these receptors is a human donor with low-grade glioma or glioblastoma, undergoing nonglioma brain surgery, or in good health (not recorded which).

Many counts were recorded for this clonotype. This sequence joins TRBV28 and TRBJ2-1, with D possibly called TRBD1 or TRBD2 (5 bases each). Germline V CDR1 and CDR2: MDHEN, SYDVKM. The CDR3 loop spans 13 amino acids. Trimming cost V 11 bases and J 7 bases, with 18 bases left between them. In DNA, the CDR3 is TGTGCCTCATCAGAGGGGATCTATAATGAGCAGTTCTTC. Translated: CASSEGIYNEQFF.

About this clonotype itself: Mismatch with germline at one junction end may stem from a read error. The chain couples TRBV28 to TRBJ1-5, with a possible D match to TRBD1 (5 bases). The germline V gene encodes CDR1 MDHEN and CDR2 SYDVKM. This CDR3 has 13 residues. This chain's CDR3 is CASISHRNQPHHF. Written as DNA, the CDR3 is TGTGCCAGCATTTCCCACAGGAATCAGCCCCACCATTTT.

This chain joins TRBV20-1 and TRBJ2-1; a possible D gene is TRBD2 (5 bases). The germline CDR1 and CDR2 sequences are DFQATT and SNEGSKA (reference sequence). The CDR3 runs 14 residues. V was trimmed by 5 bases and J by 1 base, leaving 12 bases between them. In DNA form, the CDR3 reads TGCAGTGCTGGCCCTGCGGGTTCCTACAATGAGCAGTTCTTC. As protein: CSAGPAGSYNEQFF.

Concerning this clonotype itself: This clone may be a read error of a much larger clone one base away. The chain combines TRBV25-1 with TRBJ2-3; possible D gene TRBD1, 5 bases. The CDR3 is 17 residues long. Per germline, CDR1 MGHDK and CDR2 SYGVNS. The CDR3 nucleotides are TGTGCCAGCAGTGAGGCAGGGAACTCCTCCAGCACAGATACGCGGTATTTT. The encoded protein is CASSEAGNSSSTDTRYF.

This clonotype was recorded many times. The chain is built from TRBV29-1 and TRBJ2-1; no clear D. The CDR3 consists of 15 residues. The V gene's germline CDR1 is SQVTM and CDR2 ANQGSEA. Between the trimmed V and J ends, which lost 6 bases and 0 bases, there was a span of 15 bases. The CDR3 bases are TGCAGCGTGAGCTCAACTGGAAGCTCCTACAATGAGCAGTTCTTC. This translates into CSVSSTGSSYNEQFF.

Worth noting for this clonotype: This clone may be a read error of a much larger clone one base away. The chain links TRBV20-1 to TRBJ2-1; D gene uncertain. Germline lookup yields CDR1 DFQATT and CDR2 SNEGSKA (reference sequence). The CDR3 loop spans 16 amino acids. CDR3 sequence (DNA): TGCAGTGATAGACCCTCCGTCGGCCGTTCCTACAATGAGCAGTTCTTC. Encoded protein: CSDRPSVGRSYNEQFF.

This chain joins TRBV20-1 and TRBJ2-1; 8 bases are a match to TRBD2. The end of the DNA fits TRBJ2-7 better, so the J call may be wrong. Germline CDR1 DFQATT, CDR2 SNEGSKA (reference sequence). There are 17 residues in the CDR3. In DNA form, the CDR3 reads TGCAGTGCTAGAGTCCCCAAACTGACTAGCGCGAGTAACGAGCAGTACTTC. Amino acid sequence: CSARVPKLTSASNEQYF.

A remark on this clonotype: This may be a read error: a much more frequent sequence differs by one nucleotide. This sequence joins TRBV2 and TRBJ1-1, with 7 bases identical to TRBD1. With 6 bases clipped from V and 4 bases from J, the junction kept 8 bases outside the gene matches. Germline V gene data show CDR1 as SNHLY and CDR2 as FYNNEI. The CDR3 length is 14 residues. The CDR3 reads CASRESGQCTEAFF. The CDR3 nucleotides read TGTGCCAGCAGGGAATCGGGACAGTGCACTGAAGCTTTCTTT.

On this clonotype itself: With a much larger clone just one base away, this may be a read error. The chain employs TRBV19 and TRBJ1-1; 7 bases are shared with TRBD1. CDR3 length: 14 residues. The germline V gene has CDR1 LNHDA and CDR2 SQIVND (reference sequence). The CDR3 DNA is TGTGCCAGTAGTCGTAACAGGGGAAGCACTAAAGCTTTCTTT. It is translated as CASSRNRGSTKAFF.

As regards this clonotype: An end of the junction differs from the germline gene, which may be a read error. CDR3 sequence reads: CASRGFHWTDGYAF. The DNA for the CDR3 is TGTGCCAGCAGGGGATTTCATTGGACTGATGGCTACGCCTTC. The rearrangement uses TRBV12-3 or TRBV12-4 and TRBJ1-2; no clear D gene. CDR3 length: 14 amino acids.

To note about this clonotype: One end of the junction does not line up with germline, which may come from a read error. The chain recombines TRBV6-1 with TRBJ2-3; 10 positions match TRBD1. Germline V gives CDR1 MNHNS, CDR2 SASEGT. The CDR3 extends over 16 amino acids. This chain's CDR3 is CASSEIWTGGSTEASF. The CDR3, as DNA: TGTGCCAGCAGTGAAATATGGACAGGGGGAAGCACTGAAGCTTCCTTT.